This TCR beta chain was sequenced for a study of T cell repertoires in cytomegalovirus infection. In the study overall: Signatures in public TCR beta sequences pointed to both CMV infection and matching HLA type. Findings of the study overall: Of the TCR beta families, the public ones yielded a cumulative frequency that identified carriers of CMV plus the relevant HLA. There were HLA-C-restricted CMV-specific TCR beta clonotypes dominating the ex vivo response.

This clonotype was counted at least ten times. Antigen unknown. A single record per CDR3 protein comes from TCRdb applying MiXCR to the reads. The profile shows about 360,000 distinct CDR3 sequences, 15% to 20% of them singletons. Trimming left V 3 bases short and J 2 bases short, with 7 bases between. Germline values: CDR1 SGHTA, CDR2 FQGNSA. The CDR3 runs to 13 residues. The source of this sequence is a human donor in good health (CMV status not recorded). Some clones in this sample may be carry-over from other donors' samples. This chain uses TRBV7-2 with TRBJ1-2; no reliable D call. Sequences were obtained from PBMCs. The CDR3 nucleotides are TGTGCCAGCAGCTTGGACTGGAACTATGGCTACACCTTC. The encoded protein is CASSLDWNYGYTF.